The 5 T cell receptor beta chains presented below share a single source sample, sequenced in a study of blood T cell repertoires in COVID-19. Sequencing was performed with immunoSEQ multiplex PCR; in TCRdb, only in-frame clones are kept and a portion is missing. The sample lists approximately 280,000 clones, around 89% occurring once. Sequenced input: peripheral blood. The source of these receptors is a man aged 40-49 years with acute or convalescent COVID-19.

The chain is built from TRBV24-1 and TRBJ1-5, with D possibly matching TRBD1 (6 bases). Germline-derived CDR1 and CDR2 are KGHDR and SFDVKD. Between the trimmed V and J ends, which lost 7 bases and 3 bases, there was a span of 18 bases. This CDR3 contains 16 residues. In DNA, the CDR3 is TGTGCCACCAGCGGACCTCCGGGACACGACAATCAGCCCCAGCATTTT. It codes for CATSGPPGHDNQPQHF.

This sequence joins TRBV29-1 and TRBJ2-7; tentative D call: TRBD1 (6 bases). Trimming cost V 6 bases and J 3 bases, with 18 bases left between them. The V gene's germline CDR1 is SQVTM and CDR2 ANQGSEA. The CDR3 totals 14 residues. CDR3 in DNA: TGCAGCGTAGGGTCTACAGGGTTCGGCTACGAGCAGTACTTC. Protein sequence: CSVGSTGFGYEQYF.

The chain carries TRBV6-5 and TRBJ1-2; perhaps TRBD1 as D (6 bases). There are 14 residues in the CDR3. The germline gives CDR1 MNHEY, CDR2 SVGAGI. V was clipped by 8 bases and J by 5 bases, with 18 bases between them. The CDR3 is CASAGAGRIYGYTF. In nucleotides, the CDR3 is TGTGCCAGCGCGGGGGCGGGCCGGATTTATGGCTACACCTTC.

The CDR3 DNA reads as TGTGCCAGCTCACACGGGACAGCTGTTATGAACACTGAAGCTTTCTTT. This codes for CASSHGTAVMNTEAFF. V gene TRBV18 combines with J gene TRBJ1-1, with 7 bases identical to TRBD1. J was trimmed by 0 bases and V by 4 bases; bases with no gene match: 8. CDR3 length equals 16 residues. Germline V gives CDR1 KGHSH, CDR2 LQKENI.

The V gene is TRBV19, the J gene TRBJ2-7; TRBD2 matches at 7 bases. The V and J ends lost 6 bases and 1 base, in that order; junction bases with no gene match: 9. Germline V gene data show CDR1 as LNHDA and CDR2 as SQIVND (reference sequence). The CDR3 is 15 residues long. In DNA, the CDR3 is TGTGCCAGTAGCCCCCTTGGGGGGGGGTCCTACGAGCAGTACTTC. It codes for CASSPLGGGSYEQYF.